The 5 T cell receptor beta chains below were found in one sample sequenced in a study of CD8 T cells in ankylosing spondylitis. Whole-study findings and limits: What appeared characteristic of ankylosing spondylitis blood was a TCR beta motif of seven to nine highly homologous variants.

One entry per CDR3 protein, called by TCRdb with MiXCR from the 5' RACE reads. The sample shows more than 400,000 distinct CDR3 sequences, less than 6% of them seen only once. No cognate antigen is known for these TCRs. Sequenced: blood, either unsorted or a sorted T cell fraction (not recorded which). The source is a male donor with ankylosing spondylitis.

This clonotype was seen many times. V is TRBV4-1 and J is TRBJ2-3, with 9 nucleotides matching TRBD1. Germline CDR1 and CDR2: MGHRA and YSYEKL. Trimming cost V 7 bases and J 3 bases; bases outside gene matches: 5. The CDR3 spans 14 residues. The CDR3 DNA reads TGCGCCAGCAAGCGACAGGGGGAAACAGATACGCAGTATTTT. Translating gives CASKRQGETDTQYF.

This clonotype was seen many times. The V call is TRBV7-2, the J call TRBJ1-2, with 7 bases lining up with TRBD1. The CDR3 is made up of 13 amino acids. V lost 6 bases to trimming and J lost 5 bases; unmatched junction nucleotides: 6. Per the germline V gene, CDR1 is SGHTA and CDR2 is FQGNSA. This CDR3 reads CASSRQGYYGYTF. Here the CDR3 DNA reads TGTGCCAGCAGTCGACAGGGATATTATGGCTACACCTTC.

Details on this clonotype: It is likely a read error, because the conserved phenylalanine at the end of the CDR3 is missing. Because the CDR3's place on the DNA is in doubt, the DNA is left out and the CDR3 is given as listed by TCRdb. This chain uses TRBV7-9 with TRBJ1-1. The CDR3 length equals 12 residues, ends included. The germline gives CDR1 SEHNR, CDR2 FQNEAQ (reference sequence). CDR3 sequence reads: CASSLAGPLLSV.

A note on this clonotype: This may be a read error, as it is one base from a much larger clone. The V and J genes are TRBV25-1 and TRBJ2-5; D call uncertain. This CDR3 comprises 14 residues. The V gene lost 11 bases and the J gene lost 5 bases, with 21 bases spanning the gap. Germline V CDR1 and CDR2: MGHDK, SYGVNS. CDR3 in amino acids: CASRASSSGETQYF. The CDR3 DNA is TGTGCCTCCCGGGCTTCTTCGTCCGGGGAGACCCAGTACTTC.

This clonotype was observed at least ten times. CDR3 sequence reads: CASSQDLQSETQYF. In DNA, the CDR3 is TGCGCCAGCAGCCAGGACCTACAGAGCGAGACCCAGTACTTC. The chain combines TRBV4-3 with TRBJ2-5; D is unclear. V lost 3 bases and J 5 bases, leaving 13 bases between the germline ends. This CDR3 is built from 14 residues. Germline V CDR1 and CDR2: LGHNA, YSLEER.